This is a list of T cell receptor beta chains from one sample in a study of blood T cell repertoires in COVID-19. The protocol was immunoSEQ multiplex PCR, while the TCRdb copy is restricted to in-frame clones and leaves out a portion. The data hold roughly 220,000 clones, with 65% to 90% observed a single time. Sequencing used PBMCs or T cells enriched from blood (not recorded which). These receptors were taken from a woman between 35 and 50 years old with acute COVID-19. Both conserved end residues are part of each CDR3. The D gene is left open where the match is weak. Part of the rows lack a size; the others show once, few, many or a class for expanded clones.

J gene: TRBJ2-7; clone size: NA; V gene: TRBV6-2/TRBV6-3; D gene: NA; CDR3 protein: CASSYRTPSGLSYEQYF; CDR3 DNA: TGTGCCAGCAGTTACAGGACACCCTCCGGGCTCTCCTACGAGCAGTACTTC
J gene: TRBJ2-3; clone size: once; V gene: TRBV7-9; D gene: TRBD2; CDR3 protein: CASSPGGSSYF; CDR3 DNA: TGTGCCAGCAGCCCCGGGGGGTCCTCATATTTT
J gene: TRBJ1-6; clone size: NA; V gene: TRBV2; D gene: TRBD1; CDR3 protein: CASSVQGLRSYNSPLHF; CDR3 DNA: TGTGCCAGCAGTGTACAGGGGTTAAGATCCTATAATTCACCCCTCCACTTT
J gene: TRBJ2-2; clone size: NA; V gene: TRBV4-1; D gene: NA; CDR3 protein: CASSQDKGRGTGELFF; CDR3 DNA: TGCGCCAGCAGCCAAGATAAGGGGCGGGGTACCGGGGAGCTGTTTTTT
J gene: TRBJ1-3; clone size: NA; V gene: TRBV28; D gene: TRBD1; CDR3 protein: CASSGTGGRPGNTIYF; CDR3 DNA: TGTGCCAGCAGTGGGACAGGGGGTCGTCCTGGAAACACCATATATTTT
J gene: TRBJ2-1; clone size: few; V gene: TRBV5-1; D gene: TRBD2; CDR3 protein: CASSLRTSFHEQFF; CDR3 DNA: TGCGCCAGCAGCTTGCGGACTAGCTTCCATGAGCAGTTCTTC
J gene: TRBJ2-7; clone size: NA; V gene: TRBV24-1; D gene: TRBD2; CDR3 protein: CATSDWGGYEQYF; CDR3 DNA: TGTGCCACCAGTGATTGGGGGGGATACGAGCAGTACTTC
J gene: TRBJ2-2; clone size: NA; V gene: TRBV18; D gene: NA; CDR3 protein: CASSPPDYTGELFF; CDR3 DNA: TGTGCCAGCTCACCACCGGACTACACCGGGGAGCTGTTTTTT
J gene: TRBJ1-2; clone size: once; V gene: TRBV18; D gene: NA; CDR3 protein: CASSPLENYGYTF; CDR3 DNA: TGTGCCAGCTCACCATTAGAGAACTATGGCTACACCTTC
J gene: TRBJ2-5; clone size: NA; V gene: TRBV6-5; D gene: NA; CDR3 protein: CASSSNQVPRTQYF; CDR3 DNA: TGTGCCAGCAGTTCCAACCAGGTGCCCAGGACCCAGTACTTC
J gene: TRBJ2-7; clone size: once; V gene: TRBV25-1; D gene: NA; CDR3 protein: CASSETPGGSSSYEQYF; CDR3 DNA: TGTGCCAGCAGTGAAACCCCTGGGGGCTCGAGCTCCTACGAGCAGTACTTC
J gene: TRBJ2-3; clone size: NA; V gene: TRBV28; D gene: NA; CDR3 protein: CASSSGGLGTDTQYF; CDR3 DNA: TGTGCCAGCAGTAGCGGAGGGCTCGGGACAGATACGCAGTATTTT
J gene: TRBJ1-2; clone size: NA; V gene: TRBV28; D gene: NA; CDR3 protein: CASSPGANYGYTF; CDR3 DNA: TGTGCCAGCTCACCGGGGGCTAACTATGGCTACACCTTC
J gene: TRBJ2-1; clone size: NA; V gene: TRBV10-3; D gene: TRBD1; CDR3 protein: CAISEGTGRNEQFF; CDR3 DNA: TGTGCCATCAGTGAAGGGACAGGGAGGAATGAGCAGTTCTTC
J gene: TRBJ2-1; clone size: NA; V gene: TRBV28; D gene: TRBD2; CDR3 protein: CASSLGGRAGNEQFF; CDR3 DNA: TGTGCCAGCAGTTTAGGCGGGAGGGCCGGGAATGAGCAGTTCTTC
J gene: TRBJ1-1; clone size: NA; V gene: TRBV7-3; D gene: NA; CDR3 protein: CASSLTPGLGTEAFF; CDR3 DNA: TGTGCCAGCAGCCTCACACCGGGACTAGGCACTGAAGCTTTCTTT
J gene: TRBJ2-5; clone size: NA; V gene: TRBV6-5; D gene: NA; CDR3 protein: CASSYSRETQYF; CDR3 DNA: TGTGCCAGCAGTTACTCTCGAGAGACCCAGTACTTC
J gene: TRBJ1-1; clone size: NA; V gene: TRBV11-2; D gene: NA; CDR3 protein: CASSFRVDFPTEAFF; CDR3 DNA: TGTGCCAGCAGCTTCAGGGTAGATTTTCCCACTGAAGCTTTCTTT
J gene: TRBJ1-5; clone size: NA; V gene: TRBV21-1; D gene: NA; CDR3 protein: CASRTGRDSNQPQHF; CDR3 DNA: TGTGCCAGCAGAACCGGGAGAGATAGCAATCAGCCCCAGCATTTT
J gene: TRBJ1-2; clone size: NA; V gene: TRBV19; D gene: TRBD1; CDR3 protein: CASSTTGTLYGYTF; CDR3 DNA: TGTGCCAGTAGTACGACAGGGACCCTTTATGGCTACACCTTC
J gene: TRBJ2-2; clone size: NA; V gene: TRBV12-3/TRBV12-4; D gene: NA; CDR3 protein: CASSPRGAEELFF; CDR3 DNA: TGTGCCAGCAGTCCCCGTGGAGCGGAGGAGCTGTTTTTT
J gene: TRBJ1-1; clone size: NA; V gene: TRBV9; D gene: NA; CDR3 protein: CASSSTVMNTEAFF; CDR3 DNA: TGTGCCAGCAGCTCGACAGTAATGAACACTGAAGCTTTCTTT
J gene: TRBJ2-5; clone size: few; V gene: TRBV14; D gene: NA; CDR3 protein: CASSQAGSGAKYF; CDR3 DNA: TGTGCCAGCAGCCAGGCGGGTAGCGGCGCTAAGTACTTC
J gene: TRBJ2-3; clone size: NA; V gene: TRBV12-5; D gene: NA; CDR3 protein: CASGLETAADTQYF; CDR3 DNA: TGTGCTAGTGGTTTGGAGACTGCCGCAGATACGCAGTATTTT
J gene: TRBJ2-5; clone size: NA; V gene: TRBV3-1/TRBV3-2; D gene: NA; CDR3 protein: CASSQGSSKPLYQETQYF; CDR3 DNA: TGTGCCAGCAGCCAAGGGTCATCTAAGCCCCTGTACCAAGAGACCCAGTACTTC
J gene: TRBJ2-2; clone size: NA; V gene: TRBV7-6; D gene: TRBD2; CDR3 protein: CASSPGLAGGPGGELFF; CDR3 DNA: TGTGCCAGCAGCCCGGGACTAGCGGGAGGGCCGGGCGGGGAGCTGTTTTTT
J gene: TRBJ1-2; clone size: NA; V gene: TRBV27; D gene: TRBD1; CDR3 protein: CASRPGGARYGYTF; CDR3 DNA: TGTGCCAGCAGGCCAGGGGGCGCGCGGTATGGCTACACCTTC
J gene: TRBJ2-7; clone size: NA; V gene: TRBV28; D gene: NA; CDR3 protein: CASRGKIYEQYF; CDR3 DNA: TGTGCCAGCAGGGGCAAGATTTACGAGCAGTACTTC
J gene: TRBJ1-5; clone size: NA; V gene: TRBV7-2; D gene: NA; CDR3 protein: CASSLNGGPNQPQHF; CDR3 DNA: TGTGCCAGCAGCTTAAACGGCGGGCCGAATCAGCCCCAGCATTTT
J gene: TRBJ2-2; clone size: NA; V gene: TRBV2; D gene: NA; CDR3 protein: CASSGTSPGELFF; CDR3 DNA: TGTGCCAGCAGTGGAACTAGTCCCGGGGAGCTGTTTTTT
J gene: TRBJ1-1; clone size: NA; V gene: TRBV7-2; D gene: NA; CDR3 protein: CASKGTPLGSEAFF; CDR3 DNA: TGTGCCAGCAAAGGCACCCCATTGGGCTCTGAAGCTTTCTTT